Listed below are T cell receptor beta chains from one sample, sequenced in a study of cytomegalovirus exposure and HLA in healthy donors. Profiling relied on immunoSEQ multiplex PCR, and the TCRdb table lists in-frame clones only, not all of them. The table lists approximately 220,000 clones, 75% to 80% of them singletons. Specimen: PBMCs. These TCRs come from a male donor in good health and CMV-seronegative. CDR3s leave out the opening cysteine and the closing phenylalanine or tryptophan.

cdr3_aa,v_call,j_call
ASKGWGSYGYT,TRBV6-1,TRBJ1-2
ASSQVQGWRTDTQY,TRBV4-2,TRBJ2-3
ASSSPDRASTEAF,TRBV5-1,TRBJ1-1
SVDNNGYT,TRBV29-1,TRBJ1-2
ASSSLGQGLYNEQF,TRBV6-6,TRBJ2-1
ASSHRVDYGYT,TRBV19,TRBJ1-2
ASSWTAGTALADTQY,TRBV5-1,TRBJ2-3
SVGFAGGGTDTQY,TRBV29-1,TRBJ2-3
ASSDRYGYT,TRBV5-6,TRBJ1-2
ASSRGGGSSYEQY,TRBV27,TRBJ2-7
ASSRAPHLSGSSYNEQF,TRBV4-1,TRBJ2-1
AISGDDNEKLF,TRBV10-3,TRBJ1-4
ASSLVGALVETEAF,TRBV5-1,TRBJ1-1
AWSASHGWPILDTGELF,TRBV30,TRBJ2-2
ASSYRQGAYEQY,TRBV6-5,TRBJ2-7
ASIPWGTMNTEAF,TRBV7-2,TRBJ1-1
ASSSGQGDNEKLF,TRBV7-9,TRBJ1-4
ASSIGEAYGYT,TRBV19,TRBJ1-2
ASSASGETGTEAF,TRBV9,TRBJ1-1
ASSTGGWSNQPQH,TRBV6-1,TRBJ1-5
ASSFEEGTEAF,TRBV7-9,TRBJ1-1
ASSSGQTHQETQY,TRBV5-1,TRBJ2-5
ASKIPGLAGVRGETQY,TRBV10-2,TRBJ2-5
ASSTGTSPTDTQY,TRBV19,TRBJ2-3
ASSLTSNYGYT,TRBV5-1,TRBJ1-2
ASSQDADSSGNTIY,TRBV4-3,TRBJ1-3
ASSTRARGQGRGGAPTDTQY,TRBV13,TRBJ2-3
ASSFTGTAYGYT,TRBV5-6,TRBJ1-2
ASKSDSTNQPQH,TRBV19,TRBJ1-5
ASSLGTGTYGYT,TRBV5-6,TRBJ1-2
ASSYPISLATSYNEQF,TRBV27,TRBJ2-1
ASSSLGHTNTEAF,TRBV7-9,TRBJ1-1
ASSPPRGSGGIQETQY,TRBV18,TRBJ2-5
AISPPGTGKDYT,TRBV28,TRBJ1-2
ASSFGGSADTQY,TRBV7-9,TRBJ2-3
ASSIGWTGGTFSGANVLT,TRBV19,TRBJ2-6
ASSLGGAGTDTQY,TRBV11-3,TRBJ2-3
ATSRGGQGNNEQF,TRBV15,TRBJ2-1
ASSFQAGQGHEQY,TRBV28,TRBJ2-7
ASSQDRRTAPNQPQH,TRBV4-3,TRBJ1-5
ASSLAGGNEKLF,TRBV5-1,TRBJ1-4
ASSYGGAGYNEQF,TRBV6-5,TRBJ2-1
ASPVRGGTGELF,TRBV6-1,TRBJ2-2
ASSSLLAGGTDTQY,TRBV7-6,TRBJ2-3
AWSARTGGGETQY,TRBV30,TRBJ2-5
ASSYERTGTGIHEQY,TRBV4-1,TRBJ2-7
ASSGGTGFWTQY,TRBV9,TRBJ2-5